The rows below give T cell receptor beta chains drawn from one sample of a study of T cells after yellow fever vaccination. TCRdb re-called the 5' RACE reads through MiXCR, storing one row per CDR3 protein. The data hold roughly 100,000 distinct CDR3 sequences, with more than 7.5% observed a single time. This specimen was CD8+ T cells not binding an NS4B(214-222) dextramer, sorted from PBMCs, taken roughly 15 days after the first yellow fever vaccination. The receptors were sampled from a young man who received the YFV17D yellow fever vaccine. The conserved cysteine and the conserved F or W are not part of the CDR3 here. Fields, in order: CDR3 length, V gene, J gene, CDR3 protein.

cdr3_length: 14
v_call: TRBV3-1
j_call: TRBJ2-2
cdr3_aa: ASSLTGGAPPGELF

cdr3_length: 13
v_call: TRBV13
j_call: TRBJ2-7
cdr3_aa: ASSFGGYSSYEQY

cdr3_length: 12
v_call: TRBV4-3
j_call: TRBJ2-6
cdr3_aa: ASSQVGGANVLT

cdr3_length: 13
v_call: TRBV27
j_call: TRBJ2-2
cdr3_aa: ASFGRPPNTGELF

cdr3_length: 13
v_call: TRBV28
j_call: TRBJ2-1
cdr3_aa: ASRWRGPLYNEQF

cdr3_length: 12
v_call: TRBV4-1
j_call: TRBJ2-2
cdr3_aa: ASSQDGVTGELF

cdr3_length: 14
v_call: TRBV4-2
j_call: TRBJ2-1
cdr3_aa: ASSRLAGGGADEQF

cdr3_length: 13
v_call: TRBV12-3/TRBV12-4
j_call: TRBJ1-1
cdr3_aa: ASSPLPNWGTEAF

cdr3_length: 12
v_call: TRBV9
j_call: TRBJ1-5
cdr3_aa: ASSARGGNQPQH

cdr3_length: 13
v_call: TRBV5-5
j_call: TRBJ1-1
cdr3_aa: ASSLGAGQWTEAF

cdr3_length: 13
v_call: TRBV27
j_call: TRBJ2-3
cdr3_aa: ASRTRDYRSDTQY

cdr3_length: 13
v_call: TRBV12-3/TRBV12-4
j_call: TRBJ2-3
cdr3_aa: ASTADYRLTDTQY

cdr3_length: 14
v_call: TRBV4-3
j_call: TRBJ2-7
cdr3_aa: ASSPRDGLSSYEQY

cdr3_length: 12
v_call: TRBV10-2
j_call: TRBJ1-3
cdr3_aa: ASSATDSGNTIY

cdr3_length: 11
v_call: TRBV12-3/TRBV12-4
j_call: TRBJ2-2
cdr3_aa: ASSLPRTGELF

cdr3_length: 12
v_call: TRBV12-3/TRBV12-4
j_call: TRBJ2-7
cdr3_aa: ASSSTLAEREQY

cdr3_length: 11
v_call: TRBV20-1
j_call: TRBJ2-5
cdr3_aa: SAIWGTAETQY

cdr3_length: 14
v_call: TRBV5-4
j_call: TRBJ2-3
cdr3_aa: ASSLAVGAIGDTQY

cdr3_length: 14
v_call: TRBV19
j_call: TRBJ1-1
cdr3_aa: ASSIDLFGESREAF

cdr3_length: 16
v_call: TRBV12-3/TRBV12-4
j_call: TRBJ2-3
cdr3_aa: AISWGEQGIGSTDTQY

cdr3_length: 12
v_call: TRBV7-2
j_call: TRBJ2-5
cdr3_aa: ASSSGLALETQY

cdr3_length: 14
v_call: TRBV7-9
j_call: TRBJ2-6
cdr3_aa: ASSLHSGGTANVLT